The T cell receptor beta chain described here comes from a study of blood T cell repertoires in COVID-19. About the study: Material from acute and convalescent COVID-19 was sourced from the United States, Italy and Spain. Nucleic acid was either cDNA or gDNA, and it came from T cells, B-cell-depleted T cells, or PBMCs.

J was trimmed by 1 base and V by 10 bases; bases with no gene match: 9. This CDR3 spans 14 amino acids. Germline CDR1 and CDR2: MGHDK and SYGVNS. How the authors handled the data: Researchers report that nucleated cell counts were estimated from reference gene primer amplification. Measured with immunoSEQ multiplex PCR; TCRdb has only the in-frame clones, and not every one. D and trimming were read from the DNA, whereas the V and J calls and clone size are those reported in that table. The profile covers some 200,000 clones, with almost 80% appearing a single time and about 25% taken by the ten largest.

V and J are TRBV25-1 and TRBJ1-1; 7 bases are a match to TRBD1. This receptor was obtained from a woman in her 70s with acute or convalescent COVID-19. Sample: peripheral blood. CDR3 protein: CATRGDIGNTEAFF. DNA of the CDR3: TGTGCCACCAGGGGGGACATCGGGAACACTGAAGCTTTCTTT. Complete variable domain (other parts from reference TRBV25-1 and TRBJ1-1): EADIYQTPRYLVIGTGKKITLECSQTMGHDKMYWYQQDPGMELHLIHYSYGVNSTEKGDLSSESTVSRIRTEHFPLTLESARPSHTSQYLCATRGDIGNTEAFFGQGTRLTVV.